The 24 T cell receptor beta chains below all came from one sample that was sequenced in a study of control samples from healthy donors and cancer patients. Repertoires were generated with immunoSEQ multiplex PCR, while TCRdb's copy carries only in-frame clones and drops some. The repertoire holds 65,000 to 70,000 clones, with more than 75% as singletons. The sequencing input was PBMCs. The source of these receptors is a woman aged 50 to 60 with lung cancer.

The rearrangement links TRBV20-1 to TRBJ1-2; D is possibly TRBD1 (5 bases). This CDR3 region has 11 residues. CDR1 and CDR2 (germline): DFQATT, SNEGSKA (reference sequence). V shed 6 bases and J shed 6 bases, with 11 bases lying between them. The DNA for the CDR3 is TGCAGTGCAGAGGGGTGGGATGGCTACACCTTC. Translated, it gives CSAEGWDGYTF.

This chain connects TRBV7-2 to TRBJ2-5, with a weak D call TRBD2 (6 bases). This CDR3 contains 14 residues. The ends were cut back, 3 bases at V and 5 bases at J, with 13 bases in the middle. Germline V gene lookup returns CDR1 SGHTA and CDR2 FQGNSA. CDR3 residues: CASSFGWGDETQYF. In DNA form, the CDR3 reads TGTGCCAGCAGCTTTGGCTGGGGGGACGAGACCCAGTACTTC.

The genes are TRBV3-1 (or the pseudogene TRBV3-2) and TRBJ1-3; D not resolved. Trimming removed 3 bases from V and 4 bases from J, with 7 bases in between. The CDR3 covers 13 residues. Germline V gene lookup returns CDR1 LGHDT and CDR2 YNNKEL (reference sequence). The CDR3: CASSHFTGNTIYF. CDR3 nucleotides: TGTGCCAGCAGCCATTTTACCGGAAACACCATATATTTT.

The gene calls are TRBV11-2 and TRBJ1-2; 9 nucleotides agree with TRBD1. V was clipped by 6 bases and J by 4 bases; unmatched bases: 3. CDR1 is SGHAT, CDR2 FQNNGV, per germline. The CDR3 loop spans 13 amino acids. CDR3 protein: CASRKGQGYGYTF. In nucleotides, the CDR3 is TGTGCCAGCAGAAAGGGACAGGGCTATGGCTACACCTTC.

Concerning this clone itself: Different DNA sequences within this sample yield the same CDR3. The gene calls are TRBV9 and TRBJ2-2; TRBD2 is a possible D gene (6 bases). This CDR3 has 16 residues. Looked up from germline, CDR1 is SGDLS and CDR2 is YYNGEE. Trimming cost V 0 bases and J 4 bases, with 13 bases left between them. The DNA for the CDR3 is TGTGCCAGCAGCGTAGTGGGGGGTGGCGTCACCGGGGAGCTGTTTTTT. Its translation is CASSVVGGGVTGELFF. Supplemented by reference TRBV9 and TRBJ2-2, the full variable domain reads DSGVTQTPKHLITATGQRVTLRCSPRSGDLSVYWYQQSLDQGLQFLIQYYNGEERAKGNILERFSAQQFPDLHSELNLSSLELGDSALYFCASSVVGGGVTGELFFGEGSRLTVL.

The chain recombines TRBV29-1 with TRBJ1-2; 9 bases are shared with TRBD1. Trimming took 6 bases from V and 7 from J; bases not matched to a gene: 9. CDR3 length: 13 residues. CDR1 is SQVTM, CDR2 ANQGSEA, per germline. The CDR3 DNA reads TGCAGCGTAGCGGGACAGGGAATGGCTGGCTACACCTTC. Amino acids: CSVAGQGMAGYTF.

This clone showed up just once. The CDR3 DNA is TGTGCCAGCAGCTTAGCTACTTCCTCCTACAATGAGCAGTTCTTC. Protein sequence: CASSLATSSYNEQFF. The J gene is TRBJ2-1, the V gene TRBV7-2; D unresolved. Germline V CDR1 and CDR2: SGHTA, FQGNSA. V lost 0 bases and J lost 0, with 6 bases in between. The CDR3 has 15 amino acids.

V and J are TRBV7-9 and TRBJ2-7; TRBD2 might be the D (5 bases). Trimming left V 1 base short and J 8 bases short, with 15 bases between. CDR1 SEHNR and CDR2 FQNEAQ come from the germline V gene (reference sequence). The length of the CDR3 is 14 residues. The CDR3 is CASSLGQEPGKQYF. DNA of the CDR3: TGTGCCAGCAGCTTAGGGCAGGAGCCGGGGAAGCAGTACTTC.

Note on this clone: The same CDR3 also results from other DNA sequences found in this sample. The chain joins TRBV7-2 to TRBJ1-1, with D unresolved. With 5 bases removed from V and 0 bases from J, the gap between germline ends came to 7 bases. CDR1 and CDR2 from the germline V gene are SGHTA and FQGNSA. CDR3 size: 13 residues. CDR3 bases: TGTGCCAGCAGCGTCCACATGAACACTGAAGCTTTCTTT. Translating gives CASSVHMNTEAFF.

J is TRBJ1-3 and V is TRBV9; D might be TRBD1 (5 bases). V was pared by 4 bases and J by 4 bases, with 18 bases between. The CDR3 length is 16 residues. Germline CDR1 and CDR2: SGDLS and YYNGEE. CDR3 in amino acids: CASSTRAQGGGNTIYF. CDR3 DNA: TGTGCCAGCAGCACCCGTGCGCAGGGTGGAGGAAACACCATATATTTT.

V usage is TRBV24-1 and J usage is TRBJ2-5; D might be TRBD2 (7 bases). CDR3 length equals 15 residues. V lost 5 bases and J 3 bases, leaving 15 bases between the germline ends. Germline lookup yields CDR1 KGHDR and CDR2 SFDVKD. The CDR3 is CATSVSGGREETQYF. In DNA form, the CDR3 reads TGTGCCACCAGTGTATCCGGGGGGCGCGAAGAGACCCAGTACTTC.

The genes are TRBV2 and TRBJ2-2; D not resolved. Germline CDR1 reads SNHLY; CDR2 reads FYNNEI. The CDR3 totals 12 residues. Trimming took 5 bases from V and 11 from J, leaving 12 bases between them. The CDR3 DNA reads TGTGCCAGCAGTAGTGGCTCCGCAGAGCTGTTTTTT. Residues: CASSSGSAELFF.

The V call is TRBV19, the J call TRBJ1-1; D perhaps matches TRBD1 (6 bases). The CDR3 spans 15 residues. The V end lost 4 bases, the J end lost 0 bases, and 12 bases lay between the germline ends. The germline CDR1 and CDR2 sequences are LNHDA and SQIVND (reference sequence). The chain's CDR3 is CASSTSGHLNTEAFF. CDR3 nucleotide sequence: TGTGCCAGTAGTACATCGGGACACTTGAACACTGAAGCTTTCTTT.

J is TRBJ1-2 and V is TRBV5-6; the D is unclear. V lost 0 bases to trimming and J lost 7 bases, with 13 bases between them. The CDR3 sequence is 14 residues long. CDR1 SGHDT and CDR2 YYEEEE come from the germline V gene. The CDR3: CASSLDTASGGYTF. DNA for the CDR3: TGTGCCAGCAGCTTGGATACGGCCTCGGGTGGCTACACCTTC.

The rearrangement uses TRBV27 and TRBJ1-6; D is ambiguous. Trimming removed 6 bases from V and 7 bases from J, with 16 bases in between. The CDR3 has 15 amino acids. Germline V gives CDR1 MNHEY, CDR2 SMNVEV (reference sequence). CDR3 region: CASRPFSPVNSPLHF. The CDR3 coding sequence is TGTGCCAGCAGGCCTTTTAGCCCGGTGAATTCACCCCTCCACTTT.

This clone was recorded a few times. This sequence joins TRBV7-8 and TRBJ2-7, with D tentatively TRBD1 (5 bases). V lost 5 bases and J 0 bases, leaving 8 bases between the germline ends. This CDR3 comprises 13 residues. CDR1 is SGHVS, CDR2 FQNEAQ, per germline. The CDR3 bases are TGTGCCAGCAGCCGACAGAGCTCCTACGAGCAGTACTTC. This translates into CASSRQSSYEQYF.

V gene TRBV6-6 combines with J gene TRBJ1-6; D is undetermined. The CDR3 totals 13 residues. Germline CDR1 is MNHNY and CDR2 is SVGAGI (reference sequence). With 2 bases removed from V and 10 bases from J, the gap between germline ends came to 9 bases. For the CDR3, the DNA is TGTGCCAGCAGTTACCTGTTAGGCTCACCCCTCCACTTT. Translated, it gives CASSYLLGSPLHF.

V usage is TRBV27 and J usage is TRBJ1-2, with TRBD1 matching 9 bases. Germline assignment: CDR1 MNHEY and CDR2 SMNVEV (reference sequence). J gave up 4 bases and V 7 bases, and 10 bases lay outside the gene matches. This CDR3 comprises 15 residues. CDR3 DNA sequence: TGTGCCAGCACATCTACCGGGACAGGGACCTATGGCTACACCTTC. It yields the protein CASTSTGTGTYGYTF.

The chain joins TRBV3-1 (or the pseudogene TRBV3-2) to TRBJ1-1; no clear D gene. V lost 3 bases, J lost 0 bases, and 8 bases lay in between. Germline lookup yields CDR1 LGHDT and CDR2 YNNKEL (reference sequence). CDR3 length: 14 residues. In DNA, the CDR3 is TGTGCCAGCAGCCACCCCGGGGTGAACACTGAAGCTTTCTTT. It specifies CASSHPGVNTEAFF.

The V gene is TRBV7-9, the J gene TRBJ1-2; 8 nucleotides match TRBD1. The CDR3 extends over 16 amino acids. Germline lookup yields CDR1 SEHNR and CDR2 FQNEAQ (reference sequence). The V and J ends lost 5 bases and 6 bases, in that order; junction bases with no gene match: 14. The DNA of the CDR3 is TGTGCCAGCAGCCAATACCTGGACAGGGCTGGGGATGGCTACACCTTC. Translated: CASSQYLDRAGDGYTF.

This clone has more than one count but fewer than ten. V is TRBV3-1 (or the pseudogene TRBV3-2) and J is TRBJ1-2; D is unclear. The CDR3 is made up of 14 amino acids. The germline V gene encodes CDR1 LGHDT and CDR2 YNNKEL (reference sequence). Trimming took off 4 bases at V and 3 bases at J, with 12 bases between the two ends. The CDR3 region is CASSPDGQYYGYTF. The CDR3 DNA follows: TGTGCCAGCAGCCCAGACGGGCAGTACTATGGCTACACCTTC.

The V and J genes are TRBV9 and TRBJ1-1; D unresolved. CDR1 and CDR2 (germline): SGDLS, YYNGEE. This CDR3 spans 14 amino acids. The germline V and J ends were trimmed by 2 bases and 0 bases, with 8 bases remaining between them. The CDR3 sequence: CASSVGDLNTEAFF. CDR3 nucleotide sequence: TGTGCCAGCAGCGTCGGGGATTTGAACACTGAAGCTTTCTTT. Drawing the rest from reference TRBV9 and TRBJ1-1, the complete variable domain is DSGVTQTPKHLITATGQRVTLRCSPRSGDLSVYWYQQSLDQGLQFLIQYYNGEERAKGNILERFSAQQFPDLHSELNLSSLELGDSALYFCASSVGDLNTEAFFGQGTRLTVV.

The chain employs TRBV9 and TRBJ1-2; D remains ambiguous. This CDR3 is built from 13 residues. V was clipped by 4 bases and J by 5 bases, with 12 bases between them. Germline CDR1 reads SGDLS; CDR2 reads YYNGEE. In nucleotides, the CDR3 is TGTGCCAGCAGCCCGGACGGGGATTATGGCTACACCTTC. This gives the protein CASSPDGDYGYTF.

This chain joins TRBV19 and TRBJ1-6; D is unresolved. With 5 bases removed from V and 6 bases from J, the gap between germline ends came to 11 bases. CDR1 LNHDA and CDR2 SQIVND come from the germline V gene (reference sequence). The CDR3 totals 14 residues. CDR3 DNA: TGTGCCAGTAGTCCTAGAGGGATTAATTCACCCCTCCACTTT. Amino acid sequence: CASSPRGINSPLHF.